Presented here are 5 T cell receptor beta chains from one specimen sequenced in a study of T cells in Graves' hyperthyroidism and ophthalmopathy. Regions amplified from RNA transcripts were the TCR beta CDR3 regions. When the TCR CDR3 underwent first-round RT-PCR, the HTBI primer set was used. One entry per CDR3 protein, called by TCRdb with MiXCR from the multiplex PCR reads. In the table there are around 620,000 distinct CDR3 sequences, 46% of which are singletons. Input material: peripheral blood or thyroid tissue (not recorded which). These TCRs come from an adult woman with Graves' disease, either hyperthyroidism or ophthalmopathy (not recorded which).

Turning to this clonotype: At one of its ends the junction is not consistent with the germline gene, which may arise from a read error. The chain uses TRBV29-1 and TRBJ2-2; possible D gene TRBD1, 6 bases. CDR1 is SQVTM and CDR2 is ANQGSEA in the germline V gene. The length of the CDR3 is 16 residues. The CDR3 DNA reads TGCAGCGTTGAGTCGCCTCCGGGACACAACACCGGGGAGCTGTCTTGG. It translates to CSVESPPGHNTGELSW.

This clonotype was counted at least ten times. This chain connects TRBV3-1 to TRBJ2-5; 11 bases agree with TRBD2. The CDR3 runs to 15 residues. The V gene end was trimmed by 6 bases and the J gene end by 8 bases; junction bases not matched to a gene: 11. Germline V gives CDR1 LGHDT, CDR2 YNNKEL (reference sequence). The CDR3: CASSQTSGSGYTQYF. CDR3 in DNA: TGTGCCAGCAGTCAAACTAGCGGGAGCGGATATACCCAGTACTTC.

This clonotype has a count of ten or more. The rearrangement uses TRBV20-1 and TRBJ2-5; TRBD2 agrees at 8 bases. The germline V gene encodes CDR1 DFQATT and CDR2 SNEGSKA (reference sequence). The junction had 10 bases not matched to a gene; V was cut back by 5 bases and J by 5 bases. The CDR3 totals 14 residues. The CDR3 reads CSARSGSGQETQYF. The CDR3 DNA reads TGCAGTGCTCGGAGCGGGAGTGGGCAGGAGACCCAGTACTTC.

This clonotype was seen a handful of times. The chain employs TRBV20-1 and TRBJ2-7; perhaps TRBD1 as D (5 bases). CDR1 DFQATT and CDR2 SNEGSKA come from the germline V gene (reference sequence). CDR3 length: 13 amino acids. Deletions cut 3 bases from V and 2 bases from J, with 11 bases between. The CDR3 sequence is CSARDIKAYEQYF. DNA for the CDR3: TGCAGTGCTAGGGACATTAAGGCCTACGAGCAGTACTTC.

This clonotype was detected many times. The J gene is TRBJ2-7, the V gene TRBV7-2; possibly TRBD2 for D (5 bases). This CDR3 region has 14 residues. Trimming pared 7 bases from V and 2 bases from J, leaving 15 bases between. The germline gives CDR1 SGHTA, CDR2 FQGNSA. The CDR3 nucleotides are TGTGCCAGCAACAAACTAGGGCCTACCTACGAGCAGTACTTC. As protein: CASNKLGPTYEQYF.